A single sample gave rise to the 6 T cell receptor beta chains below, sequenced in a study of blood T cell repertoires in COVID-19. Some clones are missing from TCRdb's copy, which holds only in-frame ones; the method was immunoSEQ multiplex PCR. Of under 70,000 clones in the sample, more than 60% were seen once. The sequenced sample was peripheral blood. The source is a woman in her 70s with acute or convalescent COVID-19.

The gene calls are TRBV2 and TRBJ1-2; 12 bases are a match to TRBD1. Trimming took 7 bases from V and 7 from J; bases not matched to a gene: 4. CDR3 length: 13 amino acids. Per the germline V gene, CDR1 is SNHLY and CDR2 is FYNNEI. CDR3 sequence reads: CASKGQGAGGYTF. The CDR3 DNA reads TGTGCCAGCAAGGGACAGGGGGCTGGTGGCTACACCTTC.

The chain recombines TRBV2 with TRBJ2-1; 15 nucleotides agree with TRBD2. This CDR3 comprises 16 residues. The germline CDR1 and CDR2 sequences are SNHLY and FYNNEI. V lost 5 bases, J lost 15 bases, and 14 bases stayed unmatched. The CDR3 nucleotides read TGTGCCAGCAGTCACCTCCCGGGACTAGCGGGGGGCCGGGGGTTCTTC. It yields the protein CASSHLPGLAGGRGFF. The full variable domain, its missing parts supplied by reference TRBV2 and TRBJ2-1, is EPEVTQTPSHQVTQMGQEVILRCVPISNHLYFYWYRQILGQKVEFLVSFYNNEISEKSEIFDDQFSVERPDGSNFTLKIRSTKLEDSAMYFCASSHLPGLAGGRGFFGPGTRLTVL.

The chain couples TRBV4-2 to TRBJ1-3, with D possibly matching TRBD1 (6 bases). CDR3 length: 16 amino acids. Germline V gives CDR1 LGHNA, CDR2 YNFKEQ. V lost 0 bases and J 4 bases, leaving 13 bases between the germline ends. CDR3 sequence (DNA): TGTGCCAGCAGCCAAGACTTCGGACAGCCCGGAAACACCATATATTTT. This gives the protein CASSQDFGQPGNTIYF.

The chain carries TRBV19 and TRBJ1-1; 7 bases align to TRBD1. With V trimmed by 4 bases and J by 0 bases, 2 bases remained unmatched. The CDR3 is 14 residues long. Germline values: CDR1 LNHDA, CDR2 SQIVND (reference sequence). CDR3 nucleotides: TGTGCCAGTAGTACCACAGGGGTGAACACTGAAGCTTTCTTT. This encodes CASSTTGVNTEAFF.

In DNA, the CDR3 is TGTGCCAGCAGCTTAATATCCGGAAACACCATATATTTT. This gives the protein CASSLISGNTIYF. The chain carries TRBV11-2 and TRBJ1-3; D call uncertain. CDR1 is SGHAT and CDR2 is FQNNGV in the germline V gene. V was clipped by 2 bases and J by 4 bases, with 6 bases between them. The CDR3 is made up of 13 amino acids.

The chain recombines TRBV18 with TRBJ1-5, with a possible D match to TRBD1 (6 bases). Germline-derived CDR1 and CDR2 are KGHSH and LQKENI. V lost 6 bases and J 4 bases, leaving 13 bases between the germline ends. The CDR3 contains 14 residues. Here the CDR3 reads CASSRRQENQPQHF. In DNA form, the CDR3 reads TGTGCCAGCTCCCGACGACAGGAGAATCAGCCCCAGCATTTT.